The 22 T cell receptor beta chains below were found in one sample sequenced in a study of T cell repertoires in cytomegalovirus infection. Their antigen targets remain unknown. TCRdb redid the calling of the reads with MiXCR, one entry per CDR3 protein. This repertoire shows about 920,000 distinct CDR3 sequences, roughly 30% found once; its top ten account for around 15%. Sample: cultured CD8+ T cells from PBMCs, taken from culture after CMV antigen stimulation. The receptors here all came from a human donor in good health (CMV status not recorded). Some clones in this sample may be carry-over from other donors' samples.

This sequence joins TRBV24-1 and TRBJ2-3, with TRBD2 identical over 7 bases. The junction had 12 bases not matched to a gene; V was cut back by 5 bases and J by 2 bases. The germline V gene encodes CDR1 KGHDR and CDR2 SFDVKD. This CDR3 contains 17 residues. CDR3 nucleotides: TGTGCCACCAGTGCTGAGGGCAGCGGGGACTTCACAGATACGCAGTATTTT. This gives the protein CATSAEGSGDFTDTQYF.

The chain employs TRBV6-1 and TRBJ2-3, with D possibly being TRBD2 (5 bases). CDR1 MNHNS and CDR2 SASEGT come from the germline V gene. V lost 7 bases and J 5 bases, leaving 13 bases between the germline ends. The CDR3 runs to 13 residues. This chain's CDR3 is CASNGLIEDTQYF. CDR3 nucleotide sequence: TGTGCCAGCAACGGACTGATCGAAGATACGCAGTATTTT.

The CDR3 reads CASSYPGETTEAFF. CDR3 in DNA: TGCGCCAGCAGCTACCCCGGGGAGACAACTGAAGCTTTCTTT. The V gene is TRBV4-1, the J gene TRBJ1-1; D gene unclear. V was pared by 5 bases and J by 5 bases, with 15 bases between. The CDR3 consists of 14 residues. CDR1 is MGHRA, CDR2 YSYEKL, per germline.

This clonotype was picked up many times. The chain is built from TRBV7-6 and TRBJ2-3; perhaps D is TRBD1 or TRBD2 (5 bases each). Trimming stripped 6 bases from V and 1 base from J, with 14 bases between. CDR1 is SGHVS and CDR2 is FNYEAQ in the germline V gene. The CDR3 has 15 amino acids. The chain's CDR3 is CASRAGTEGTDTQYF. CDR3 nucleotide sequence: TGTGCCAGCAGGGCCGGGACCGAGGGCACAGATACGCAGTATTTT.

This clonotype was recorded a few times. CDR3 in amino acids: CASRFGAGSYTF. The CDR3 nucleotides read TGTGCCAGTAGGTTTGGGGCGGGAAGCTACACCTTC. The chain employs TRBV19 and TRBJ1-2, with a weak D call TRBD1 (5 bases). The germline V and J ends were trimmed by 6 bases and 9 bases, with 14 bases remaining between them. The germline V gene encodes CDR1 LNHDA and CDR2 SQIVND (reference sequence). The CDR3 is made up of 12 amino acids. The full variable domain, its missing parts supplied by reference TRBV19 and TRBJ1-2, is DGGITQSPKYLFRKEGQNVTLSCEQNLNHDAMYWYRQDPGQGLRLIYYSQIVNDFQKGDIAEGYSVSREKKESFPLTVTSAQKNPTAFYLCASRFGAGSYTFGSGTRLTVV.

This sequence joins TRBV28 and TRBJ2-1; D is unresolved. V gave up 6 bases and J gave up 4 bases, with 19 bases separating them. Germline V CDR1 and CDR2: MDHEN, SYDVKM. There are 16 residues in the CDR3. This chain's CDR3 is CASRLMSEEGYNEQFF. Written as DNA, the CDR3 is TGTGCCAGCAGACTTATGTCTGAGGAAGGTTACAATGAGCAGTTCTTC.

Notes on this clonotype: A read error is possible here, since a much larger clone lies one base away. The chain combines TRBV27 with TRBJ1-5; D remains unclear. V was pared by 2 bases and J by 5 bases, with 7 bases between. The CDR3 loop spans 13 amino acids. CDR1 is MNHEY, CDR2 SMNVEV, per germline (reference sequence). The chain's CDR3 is CASSLQRDQPQHF. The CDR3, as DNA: TGTGCCAGCAGTTTACAGAGGGATCAGCCCCAGCATTTT.

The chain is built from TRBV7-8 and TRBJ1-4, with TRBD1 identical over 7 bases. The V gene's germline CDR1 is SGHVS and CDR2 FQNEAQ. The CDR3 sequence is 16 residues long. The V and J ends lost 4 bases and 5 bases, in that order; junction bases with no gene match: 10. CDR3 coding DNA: TGTGCCAGCAGCTACTTTGACAGGGCTCAAAATGAAAAACTGTTTTTT. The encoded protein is CASSYFDRAQNEKLFF.

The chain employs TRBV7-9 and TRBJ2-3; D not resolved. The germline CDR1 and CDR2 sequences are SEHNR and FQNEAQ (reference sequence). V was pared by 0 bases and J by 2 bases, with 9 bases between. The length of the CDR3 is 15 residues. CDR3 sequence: CASSLAAHLTDTQYF. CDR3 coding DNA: TGTGCCAGCAGCTTAGCGGCTCACCTCACAGATACGCAGTATTTT.

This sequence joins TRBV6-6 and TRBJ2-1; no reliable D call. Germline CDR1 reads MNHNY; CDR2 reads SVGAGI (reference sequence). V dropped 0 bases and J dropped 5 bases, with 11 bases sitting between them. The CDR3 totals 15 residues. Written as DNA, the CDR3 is TGTGCCAGCAGTTACTCGACCACAGTTAACAATGAGCAGTTCTTC. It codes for CASSYSTTVNNEQFF.

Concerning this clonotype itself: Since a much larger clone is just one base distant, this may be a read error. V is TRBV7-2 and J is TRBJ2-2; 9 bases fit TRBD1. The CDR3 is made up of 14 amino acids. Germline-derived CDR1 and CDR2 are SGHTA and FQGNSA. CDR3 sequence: CANSLDRGIGELFF. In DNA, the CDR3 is TGTGCCAACAGCTTAGACAGGGGGATCGGGGAGCTGTTTTTT.

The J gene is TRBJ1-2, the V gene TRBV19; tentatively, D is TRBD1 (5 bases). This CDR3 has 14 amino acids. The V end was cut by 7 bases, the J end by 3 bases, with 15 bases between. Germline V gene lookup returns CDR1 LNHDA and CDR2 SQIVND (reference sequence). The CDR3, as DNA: TGTGCCAGTACCCCCGGGGCAGGGCACTATGGCTACACCTTC. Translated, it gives CASTPGAGHYGYTF.

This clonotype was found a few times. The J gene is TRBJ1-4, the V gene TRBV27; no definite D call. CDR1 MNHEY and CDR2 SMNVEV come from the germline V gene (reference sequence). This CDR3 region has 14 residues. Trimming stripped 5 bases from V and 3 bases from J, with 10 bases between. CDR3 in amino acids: CASSAAHSNEKLFF. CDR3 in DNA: TGTGCCAGCAGTGCCGCTCATTCTAATGAAAAACTGTTTTTT.

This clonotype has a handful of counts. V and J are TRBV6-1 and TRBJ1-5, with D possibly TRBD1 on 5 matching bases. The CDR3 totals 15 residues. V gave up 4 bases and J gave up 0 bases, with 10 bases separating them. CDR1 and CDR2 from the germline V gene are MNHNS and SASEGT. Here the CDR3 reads CASSGTRYSNQPQHF. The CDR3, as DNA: TGTGCCAGCAGTGGGACAAGATATAGCAATCAGCCCCAGCATTTT.

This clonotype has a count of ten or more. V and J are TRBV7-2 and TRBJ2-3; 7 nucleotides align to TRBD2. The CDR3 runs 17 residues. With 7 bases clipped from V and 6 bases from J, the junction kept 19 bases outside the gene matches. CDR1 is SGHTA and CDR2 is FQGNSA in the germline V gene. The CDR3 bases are TGTGCCAGCATCCCCAGGAGGGGACTAAGGCATTCCGATACGCAGTATTTT. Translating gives CASIPRRGLRHSDTQYF.

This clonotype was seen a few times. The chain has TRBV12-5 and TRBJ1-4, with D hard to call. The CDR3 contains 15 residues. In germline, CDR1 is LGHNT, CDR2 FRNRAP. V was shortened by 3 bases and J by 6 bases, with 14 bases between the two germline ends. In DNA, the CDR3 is TGTGCTAGTGGTTTCCCCGGGTCCCACCATGAAAAACTGTTTTTT. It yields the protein CASGFPGSHHEKLFF.

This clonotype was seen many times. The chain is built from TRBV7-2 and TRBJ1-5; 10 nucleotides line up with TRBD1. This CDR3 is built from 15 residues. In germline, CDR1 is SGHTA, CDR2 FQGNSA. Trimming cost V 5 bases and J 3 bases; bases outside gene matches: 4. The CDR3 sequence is CASSRDRGANQPQHF. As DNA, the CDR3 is TGTGCCAGCAGCAGGGACAGGGGAGCCAATCAGCCCCAGCATTTT.

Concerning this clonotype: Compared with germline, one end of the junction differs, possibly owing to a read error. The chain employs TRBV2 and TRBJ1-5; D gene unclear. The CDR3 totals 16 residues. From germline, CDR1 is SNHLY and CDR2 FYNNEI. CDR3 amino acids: CASSEWAAPINQLQHF. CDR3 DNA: TGTGCCAGCAGTGAATGGGCAGCTCCTATCAATCAGCTCCAGCATTTT.

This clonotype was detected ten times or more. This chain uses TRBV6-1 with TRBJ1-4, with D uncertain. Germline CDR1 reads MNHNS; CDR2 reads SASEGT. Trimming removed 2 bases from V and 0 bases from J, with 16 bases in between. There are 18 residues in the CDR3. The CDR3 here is CASSERNRYYATNEKLFF. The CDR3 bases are TGTGCCAGCAGTGAAAGGAACCGCTACTATGCAACTAATGAAAAACTGTTTTTT.

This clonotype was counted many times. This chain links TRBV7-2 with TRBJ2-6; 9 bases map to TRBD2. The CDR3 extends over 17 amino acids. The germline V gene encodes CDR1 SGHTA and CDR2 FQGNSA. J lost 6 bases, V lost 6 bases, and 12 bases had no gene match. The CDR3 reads CASRQPWGGGAANVLTF. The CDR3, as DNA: TGTGCCAGCAGACAACCGTGGGGCGGGGGGGCGGCCAACGTCCTGACTTTC.

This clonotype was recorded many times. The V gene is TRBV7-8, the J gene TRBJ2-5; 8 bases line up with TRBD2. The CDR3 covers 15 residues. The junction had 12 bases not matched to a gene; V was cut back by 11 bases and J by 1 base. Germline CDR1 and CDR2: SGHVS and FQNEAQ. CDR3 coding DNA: TGTGCCGCCGCAGGCGGGGGGCACCTCCAAGAGACCCAGTACTTC. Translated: CAAAGGGHLQETQYF.

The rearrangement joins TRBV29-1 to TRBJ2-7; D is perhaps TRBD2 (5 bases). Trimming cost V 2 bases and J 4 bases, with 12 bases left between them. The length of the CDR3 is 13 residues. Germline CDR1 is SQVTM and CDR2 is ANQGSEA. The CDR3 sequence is CSVESGGQYEQYF. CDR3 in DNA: TGCAGCGTTGAAAGCGGCGGTCAGTACGAGCAGTACTTC.